This record concerns one T cell receptor beta chain sequence. Its specificity is not known. This specimen belongs to a study of CD4+ T cells in melanoma. The CDR3 spans 16 residues. Germline V lookup: CDR1 MGHRA, CDR2 YSYEKL. V lost 7 bases to trimming and J lost 0 bases, with 16 bases between them. Repertoires were generated with immunoSEQ multiplex PCR, while TCRdb's copy carries only in-frame clones and drops some. The data show fewer than 20,000 clones, 70% to 80% seen once. General study points: In melanoma, neoantigen-specific CD4+ T cells reportedly differed in differentiation state. CD8+ T cell, macrophage and B cell function reportedly correlated with neoantigen-specific CD4+ T cells.

This TCR was sampled from a human donor with melanoma. The material sequenced was cells from a culture (not recorded whether cultured in vitro). The V call is TRBV4-1, the J call TRBJ1-3; maybe TRBD1 (5 bases). CDR3 sequence reads: CASTPTGTRSGNTIYF. CDR3 bases: TGCGCCAGCACCCCGACCGGGACCCGCTCTGGAAACACCATATATTTT.